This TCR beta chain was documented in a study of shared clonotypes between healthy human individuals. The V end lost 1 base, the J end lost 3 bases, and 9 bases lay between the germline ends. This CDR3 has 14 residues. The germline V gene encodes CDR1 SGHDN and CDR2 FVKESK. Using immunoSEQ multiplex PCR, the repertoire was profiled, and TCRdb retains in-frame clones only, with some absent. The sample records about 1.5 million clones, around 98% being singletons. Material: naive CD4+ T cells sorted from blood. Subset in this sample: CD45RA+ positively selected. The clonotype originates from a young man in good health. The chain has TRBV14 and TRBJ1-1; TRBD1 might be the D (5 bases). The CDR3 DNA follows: TGTGCCAGCAGCCAAGTTGCAGGGCACACTGAAGCTTTCTTT. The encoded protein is CASSQVAGHTEAFF.